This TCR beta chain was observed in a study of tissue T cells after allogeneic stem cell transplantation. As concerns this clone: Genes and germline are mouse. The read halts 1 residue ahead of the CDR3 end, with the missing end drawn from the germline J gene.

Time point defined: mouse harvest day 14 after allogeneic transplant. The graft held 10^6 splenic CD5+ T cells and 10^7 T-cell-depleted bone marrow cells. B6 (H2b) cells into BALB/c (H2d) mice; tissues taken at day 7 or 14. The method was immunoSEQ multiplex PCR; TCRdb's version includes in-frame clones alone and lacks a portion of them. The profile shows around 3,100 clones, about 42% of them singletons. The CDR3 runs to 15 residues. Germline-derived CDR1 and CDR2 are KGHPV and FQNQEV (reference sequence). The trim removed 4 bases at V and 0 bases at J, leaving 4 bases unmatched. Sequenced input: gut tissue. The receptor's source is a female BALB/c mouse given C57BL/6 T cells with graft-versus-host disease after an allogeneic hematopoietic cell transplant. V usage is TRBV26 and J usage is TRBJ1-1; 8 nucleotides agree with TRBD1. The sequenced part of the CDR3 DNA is TGTGCCAGCAGTCACACAGGGGGTGCAAACACAGAAGTCTTC. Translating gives CASSHTGGANTEVF. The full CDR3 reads CASSHTGGANTEVFF. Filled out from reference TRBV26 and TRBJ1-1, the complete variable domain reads NSKVIQTPRYLVKGQGQKAKMRCIPEKGHPVVFWYQQNKNNEFKFLINFQNQEVLQQIDMTEKRFSAECPSNSPCSLEIQSSEAGDSALYLCASSHTGGANTEVFFGKGTRLTVV.